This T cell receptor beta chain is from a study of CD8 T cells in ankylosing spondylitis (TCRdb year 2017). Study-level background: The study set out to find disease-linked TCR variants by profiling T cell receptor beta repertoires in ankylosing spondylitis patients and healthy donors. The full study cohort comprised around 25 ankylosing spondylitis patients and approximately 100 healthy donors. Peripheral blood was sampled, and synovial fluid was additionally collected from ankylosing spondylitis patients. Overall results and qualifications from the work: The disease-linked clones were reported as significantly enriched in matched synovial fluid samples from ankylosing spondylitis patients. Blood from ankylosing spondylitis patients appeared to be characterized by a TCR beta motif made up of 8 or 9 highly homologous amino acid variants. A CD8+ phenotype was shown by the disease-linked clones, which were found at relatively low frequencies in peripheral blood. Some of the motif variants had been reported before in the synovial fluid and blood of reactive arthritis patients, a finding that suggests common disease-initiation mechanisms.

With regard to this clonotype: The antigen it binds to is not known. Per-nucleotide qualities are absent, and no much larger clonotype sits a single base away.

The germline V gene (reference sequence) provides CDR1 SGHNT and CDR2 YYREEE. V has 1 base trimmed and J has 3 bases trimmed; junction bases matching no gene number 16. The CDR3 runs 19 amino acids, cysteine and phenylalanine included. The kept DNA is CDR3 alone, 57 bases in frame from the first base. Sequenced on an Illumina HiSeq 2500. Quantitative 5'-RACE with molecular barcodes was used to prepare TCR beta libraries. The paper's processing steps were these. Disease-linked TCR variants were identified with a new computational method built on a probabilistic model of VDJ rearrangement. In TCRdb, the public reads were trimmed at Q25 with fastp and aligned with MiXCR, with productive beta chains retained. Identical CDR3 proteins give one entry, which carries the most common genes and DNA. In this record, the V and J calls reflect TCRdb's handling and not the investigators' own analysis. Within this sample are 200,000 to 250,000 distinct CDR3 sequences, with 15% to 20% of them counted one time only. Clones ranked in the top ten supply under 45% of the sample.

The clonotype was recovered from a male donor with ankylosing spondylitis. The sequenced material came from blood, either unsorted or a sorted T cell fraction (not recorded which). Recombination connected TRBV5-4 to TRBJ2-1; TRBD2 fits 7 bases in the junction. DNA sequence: TGTGCCAGCAGCTTGAGGGTCGGGGAGGGAGCGGGGAGCTACAATGAGCAGTTCTTC. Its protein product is CASSLRVGEGAGSYNEQFF.